A single sample is the source of the 11 T cell receptor beta chains below, sequenced in a study of T cells in Graves' hyperthyroidism and ophthalmopathy. RNA transcripts were the template for amplifying TCR beta CDR3 regions. The HTBI primer set was used in a first-round RT-PCR of the TCR CDR3. TCRdb analysed the multiplex PCR reads with MiXCR anew, one entry per CDR3 protein. The sample yields hundreds of thousands of distinct CDR3 sequences, 20% seen once. Sequencing used blood. Receptors were obtained from a man aged 40-55 years with Graves' ophthalmopathy.

This clonotype was detected only a few times. The chain carries TRBV20-1 and TRBJ2-3, with 9 positions matching TRBD2. The germline V gene has CDR1 DFQATT and CDR2 SNEGSKA (reference sequence). The length of the CDR3 is 14 residues. CDR3 in amino acids: CSPRAGGPGDTQYF. The CDR3 coding sequence is TGCTCCCCCCGGGCGGGAGGGCCTGGAGATACGCAGTATTTT.

This clonotype was observed many times. The V call is TRBV3-1, the J call TRBJ2-7, with D perhaps given as TRBD1 or TRBD2 (6 bases each). V was shortened by 0 bases and J by 0 bases, with 21 bases between the two germline ends. Germline assignment: CDR1 LGHDT and CDR2 YNNKEL (reference sequence). This CDR3 region has 19 residues. CDR3 bases: TGTGCCAGCAGCCAAGAAGCGTGGCGGGACACCCATAGCTCCTACGAGCAGTACTTC. It translates to CASSQEAWRDTHSSYEQYF.

This clonotype showed up many times. The chain is built from TRBV6-2 or TRBV6-3 and TRBJ2-1; 8 bases are a match to TRBD2. The junction had 10 bases not matched to a gene; V was cut back by 5 bases and J by 7 bases. The CDR3 extends over 15 amino acids. The V gene's germline CDR1 is MNHEY and CDR2 SVGEGT. The chain's CDR3 is CASSAGGSGINEQFF. In nucleotides, the CDR3 is TGTGCCAGCAGTGCAGGAGGTAGCGGGATAAATGAGCAGTTCTTC.

In its sample, this clonotype was seen a few times. The chain recombines TRBV7-2 with TRBJ2-7; tentatively, D is TRBD1 (6 bases). With 3 bases removed from V and 5 bases from J, the gap between germline ends came to 14 bases. The V gene's germline CDR1 is SGHTA and CDR2 FQGNSA. This CDR3 is built from 14 residues. The CDR3 DNA sequence: TGTGCCAGCAGCTTTCGTACAGGGAATCACGAGCAGTACTTC. Its protein is CASSFRTGNHEQYF.

The CDR3 coding sequence is TGTGCCAGCAGACCTAGGGGACAGCTAAACTATGGCTACACCTTC. Protein sequence: CASRPRGQLNYGYTF. The chain carries TRBV27 and TRBJ1-2; 7 nucleotides agree with TRBD1. This CDR3 region has 15 residues. Germline trimming cut 6 bases from V and 2 bases from J; bases unmatched to any gene: 9. Germline-derived CDR1 and CDR2 are MNHEY and SMNVEV (reference sequence).

This clonotype was observed many times. The rearrangement joins TRBV12-3 or TRBV12-4 to TRBJ2-3; 8 bases match TRBD1. The V gene end was trimmed by 1 base and the J gene end by 6 bases; junction bases not matched to a gene: 12. The CDR3 extends over 17 amino acids. CDR3: CASSLVGRQGAQDTQYF. The DNA for the CDR3 is TGTGCCAGCAGTTTAGTAGGGCGGCAGGGGGCTCAGGATACGCAGTATTTT.

This clonotype has more than one count but fewer than ten. The V call is TRBV29-1, the J call TRBJ1-3, with 7 bases that match TRBD1. The germline CDR1 and CDR2 sequences are SQVTM and ANQGSEA. J gave up 0 bases and V 5 bases, and 7 bases lay outside the gene matches. The CDR3 covers 15 residues. CDR3 coding DNA: TGCAGCGTTTTGGGACAGCATTTCTCTGGAAACACCATATATTTT. As protein: CSVLGQHFSGNTIYF.

J is TRBJ2-7 and V is TRBV25-1; perhaps D is TRBD1 or TRBD2 (5 bases each). The V end lost 4 bases, the J end lost 3 bases, and 16 bases lay between the germline ends. The germline V gene encodes CDR1 MGHDK and CDR2 SYGVNS. The CDR3 runs to 15 residues. In DNA, the CDR3 is TGTGCCAGCAGTGCCGGGGCGGTCCACCGCTACGAGCAGTACTTC. Protein product: CASSAGAVHRYEQYF.

This sequence joins TRBV5-6 and TRBJ2-1, with TRBD1 matching 10 bases. The ends lost 0 bases at V and 2 bases at J; junction bases unmatched: 11. Germline loops: CDR1 SGHDT, CDR2 YYEEEE. The CDR3 is 19 residues long. The CDR3 reads CASSLAEGRTGGPYNEQFF. The CDR3 DNA sequence: TGTGCCAGCAGCTTGGCCGAGGGGCGGACAGGGGGACCCTACAATGAGCAGTTCTTC.

The chain is built from TRBV19 and TRBJ2-3; D remains ambiguous. Germline V CDR1 and CDR2: LNHDA, SQIVND (reference sequence). V lost 8 bases to trimming and J lost 4 bases, with 16 bases between them. This CDR3 is built from 14 residues. This chain's CDR3 is CASGSAAGSDTQYF. The CDR3 nucleotides are TGTGCCAGTGGATCGGCGGCAGGATCAGATACGCAGTATTTT.

The V and J genes are TRBV15 and TRBJ2-6; TRBD2 is a possible D gene (5 bases). The length of the CDR3 is 15 residues. Trimming left V 6 bases short and J 0 bases short, with 9 bases between. CDR1 and CDR2 (germline): LNHNV, YYDKDF (reference sequence). As DNA, the CDR3 is TGTGCCACCAGTCCGGAGGACTCTGGGGCCAACGTCCTGACTTTC. Protein sequence: CATSPEDSGANVLTF. Complete variable domain (other parts from reference TRBV15 and TRBJ2-6): DAMVIQNPRYQVTQFGKPVTLSCSQTLNHNVMYWYQQKSSQAPKLLFHYYDKDFNNEADTPDNFQSRRPNTSFCFLDIRSPGLGDTAMYLCATSPEDSGANVLTFGAGSRLTVL.